The 10 T cell receptor beta chains listed next were all sequenced from one sample in a study of beta chain features in type 1 diabetes. General observations from the study: A moderate, significant TCRB CDR3 shortening appeared in type 1 diabetes across four CD4+ subsets.

These TCRs are of unknown antigen specificity. The study reverse transcribed the entire isolated RNA, so it sequenced expressed TCRB transcripts. Using immunoSEQ multiplex PCR, the repertoire was profiled, and TCRdb retains in-frame clones only, with some absent. The data contain approximately 170,000 clones, 7% to 9% of them singletons. Sequencing was performed on central memory CD4+ T cells from blood. These receptors were obtained from a man younger than 35 with type 1 diabetes.

V usage is TRBV9 and J usage is TRBJ2-1; no clear D gene. V was shortened by 4 bases and J by 2 bases, with 4 bases between the two germline ends. The CDR3 length is 12 residues. The germline V gene encodes CDR1 SGDLS and CDR2 YYNGEE. In nucleotides, the CDR3 is TGTGCCAGCAGCCCAACCTACAATGAGCAGTTCTTC. It is translated as CASSPTYNEQFF.

This clone has a handful of counts. The chain recombines TRBV4-1 with TRBJ2-7; D perhaps matches TRBD2 (7 bases). Trimming removed 3 bases from V and 3 bases from J, with 15 bases in between. Per the germline V gene, CDR1 is MGHRA and CDR2 is YSYEKL. There are 15 residues in the CDR3. The CDR3: CASSHPGGQIYEQYF. DNA of the CDR3: TGCGCCAGCAGCCACCCCGGGGGGCAGATCTACGAGCAGTACTTC.

This clone was counted a few times. The chain carries TRBV11-2 and TRBJ2-7; D is perhaps TRBD2 (5 bases). V lost 5 bases to trimming and J lost 2 bases, with 13 bases between them. Germline CDR1 SGHAT, CDR2 FQNNGV. This CDR3 comprises 14 residues. The CDR3: CASSQGLSTYEQYF. In DNA form, the CDR3 reads TGTGCCAGCAGCCAAGGACTTTCGACCTACGAGCAGTACTTC.

This clone appeared a few times. This rearrangement joins TRBV2 to TRBJ2-3; 12 nucleotides match TRBD2. Germline values: CDR1 SNHLY, CDR2 FYNNEI. With 6 bases clipped from V and 6 bases from J, the junction kept 10 bases outside the gene matches. The CDR3 has 16 amino acids. The CDR3 DNA follows: TGTGCCAGCAGAGCTCTAGCGGGGGGGGCGGGGGATACGCAGTATTTT. Translated: CASRALAGGAGDTQYF.

The V gene is TRBV7-9, the J gene TRBJ2-7, with D hard to call. The length of the CDR3 is 16 residues. V lost 1 base, J lost 0 bases, and 13 bases lay in between. Germline-derived CDR1 and CDR2 are SEHNR and FQNEAQ (reference sequence). CDR3 protein: CASSLGHPGYSYEQYF. As DNA, the CDR3 is TGTGCCAGCAGCTTAGGACATCCCGGTTACTCCTACGAGCAGTACTTC.

The rearrangement joins TRBV7-9 to TRBJ2-7, with 11 nucleotides matching TRBD2. CDR1 SEHNR and CDR2 FQNEAQ come from the germline V gene (reference sequence). The CDR3 is 15 amino acids. The ends lost 3 bases at V and 3 bases at J; junction bases unmatched: 4. The CDR3: CASSLAGTSGYEQYF. CDR3 bases: TGTGCCAGCAGCTTGGCCGGGACTAGCGGCTACGAGCAGTACTTC.

At least ten counts were recorded for this clone. The chain has TRBV10-2 and TRBJ2-2; TRBD2 matches at 10 bases. Trimming removed 6 bases from V and 4 bases from J; junction bases left unmatched: 5. The CDR3 is 15 amino acids. Germline CDR1 WSHSY, CDR2 SAAADI. The CDR3 spells CASRPSGGGTGELFF. The CDR3 DNA sequence: TGCGCCAGCAGACCTAGCGGGGGTGGCACCGGGGAGCTGTTTTTT.

This clone has ten or more counts. The V and J genes are TRBV18 and TRBJ1-2; no definite D call. The length of the CDR3 is 12 residues. Trimming took 5 bases from V and 4 from J, leaving 8 bases between them. The germline gives CDR1 KGHSH, CDR2 LQKENI. The CDR3 DNA reads TGTGCCAGCTCAGGCGGAGTCTATGGCTACACCTTC. This sequence encodes CASSGGVYGYTF. The entire variable domain, with the rest obtained from reference TRBV18 and TRBJ1-2, is as follows: NAGVMQNPRHLVRRRGQEARLRCSPMKGHSHVYWYRQLPEEGLKFMVYLQKENIIDESGMPKERFSAEFPKEGPSILRIQQVVRGDSAAYFCASSGGVYGYTFGSGTRLTVV.

This chain joins TRBV19 and TRBJ1-5, with 8 bases fitting TRBD1. Looked up from germline, CDR1 is LNHDA and CDR2 is SQIVND (reference sequence). Germline trimming cut 4 bases from V and 6 bases from J; bases unmatched to any gene: 8. The CDR3 spans 15 residues. In nucleotides, the CDR3 is TGTGCCAGTAGTACAGGGACAGGCCGGGGTCAGCCCCAGCATTTT. Translated: CASSTGTGRGQPQHF.

This clone was seen a few times. The chain couples TRBV5-1 to TRBJ2-7; maybe TRBD1 (5 bases). The CDR3 has 15 residues. Germline V gene data show CDR1 as SGHRS and CDR2 as YFSETQ. The germline V and J ends were trimmed by 1 base and 2 bases, with 13 bases remaining between them. The CDR3, as DNA: TGCGCCAGCAGCTTGTCGGTAGGGGCGACCTACGAGCAGTACTTC. The encoded protein is CASSLSVGATYEQYF. The full variable domain, rest sourced from reference TRBV5-1 and TRBJ2-7, is KAGVTQTPRYLIKTRGQQVTLSCSPISGHRSVSWYQQTPGQGLQFLFEYFSETQRNKGNFPGRFSGRQFSNSRSEMNVSTLELGDSALYLCASSLSVGATYEQYFGPGTRLTVT.